Listed here are 16 T cell receptor beta chains from one sample, sequenced in a study of cytomegalovirus exposure and HLA in healthy donors. Vbeta (60) and Jbeta (13) primers were used in the PCR. Here immunoSEQ multiplex PCR was the method, and the copy in TCRdb shows in-frame clones only, minus some. The data hold about 150,000 clones, with around 80% observed a single time. Input material: PBMCs. These receptors were taken from a man aged 35 to 55 in good health and CMV-seropositive.

The chain uses TRBV29-1 and TRBJ1-2; D is unresolved. The CDR3 runs 13 residues. Deletions cut 6 bases from V and 5 bases from J, with 16 bases between. Germline-derived CDR1 and CDR2 are SQVTM and ANQGSEA. The CDR3 coding sequence is TGCAGCGTCGGGGTGGGGTCCGCGTATGGCTACACCTTC. This sequence encodes CSVGVGSAYGYTF. The whole variable domain, filled in from reference TRBV29-1 and TRBJ1-2, reads SAVISQKPSRDICQRGTSLTIQCQVDSQVTMMFWYRQQPGQSLTLIATANQGSEATYESGFVIDKFPISRPNLTFSTLTVSNMSPEDSSIYLCSVGVGSAYGYTFGSGTRLTVV.

This chain uses TRBV27 with TRBJ2-5, with D perhaps matching TRBD1 (6 bases). The J call may be in error: the DNA end matches TRBJ2-7 better. Germline CDR1 is MNHEY and CDR2 is SMNVEV (reference sequence). This CDR3 has 13 amino acids. The CDR3 here is CASSLGTSYEQYF. In DNA form, the CDR3 reads TGTGCCAGCAGTTTAGGGACAAGCTACGAGCAGTACTTC.

This clone was detected once. CDR3 region: CAWAGLPQETQYF. The CDR3 region has the DNA TGTGCCTGGGCGGGGTTACCCCAAGAGACCCAGTACTTC. V is TRBV30 and J is TRBJ2-5, with a tentative D call TRBD2 (6 bases). Germline CDR1 and CDR2: GTSNPN and SVGIG (reference sequence). Trimming pared 5 bases from V and 1 base from J, leaving 11 bases between. The CDR3 totals 13 residues.

There are a few counts of this clone. CDR3 amino acids: CATSGGLAGFYEQYF. As DNA, the CDR3 is TGTGCCACCAGCGGAGGACTAGCGGGATTCTACGAGCAGTACTTC. The gene calls are TRBV15 and TRBJ2-7, with 12 positions matching TRBD2. Germline CDR1 reads LNHNV; CDR2 reads YYDKDF (reference sequence). CDR3 length: 15 residues. V trimming: 5 bases; J trimming: 3 bases; junction bases outside the gene matches: 5. The variable domain in full, completed from reference TRBV15 and TRBJ2-7, reads DAMVIQNPRYQVTQFGKPVTLSCSQTLNHNVMYWYQQKSSQAPKLLFHYYDKDFNNEADTPDNFQSRRPNTSFCFLDIRSPGLGDTAMYLCATSGGLAGFYEQYFGPGTRLTVT.

CDR3: CASSLVFGYEQYF. The CDR3 DNA follows: TGTGCCAGCAGCCTCGTTTTCGGGTACGAGCAGTACTTC. This sequence joins TRBV11-2 and TRBJ2-7; D not resolved. The CDR3 covers 13 residues. The germline V and J ends were trimmed by 5 bases and 4 bases, with 12 bases remaining between them. The germline gives CDR1 SGHAT, CDR2 FQNNGV.

This clone was seen only once. This chain links TRBV7-2 with TRBJ1-2; TRBD1 agrees at 8 bases. The CDR3 spans 14 residues. CDR1 SGHTA and CDR2 FQGNSA come from the germline V gene. The ends lost 5 bases at V and 8 bases at J; junction bases unmatched: 10. The DNA of the CDR3 is TGTGCCAGCAGCCAGGGGGACAGGACGGGAGGCTACACCTTC. Protein product: CASSQGDRTGGYTF.

This sequence joins TRBV6-1 and TRBJ1-1; D gene unclear. V lost 4 bases and J lost 4, with 13 bases in between. CDR1 and CDR2 from the germline V gene are MNHNS and SASEGT. This CDR3 region has 14 residues. This chain's CDR3 is CASSAMADPTEAFF. CDR3 bases: TGTGCCAGCAGTGCGATGGCCGATCCCACTGAAGCTTTCTTT.

The chain links TRBV5-1 to TRBJ2-1; 9 bases map to TRBD2. Germline values: CDR1 SGHRS, CDR2 YFSETQ. The CDR3 length is 17 residues. V was pared by 0 bases and J by 2 bases, with 6 bases of the junction left unmatched. CDR3 DNA: TGCGCCAGCAGCTTGGGGGCAGCGGGAGGACCCTACAATGAGCAGTTCTTC. Its protein product is CASSLGAAGGPYNEQFF.

This clone appeared once. The V call is TRBV6-5, the J call TRBJ2-1, with 10 bases lining up with TRBD1. The germline CDR1 and CDR2 sequences are MNHEY and SVGAGI. V dropped 7 bases and J dropped 5; count of bases not matched to a gene: 8. This CDR3 comprises 15 residues. This chain's CDR3 is CASIPGTGANNEQFF. The CDR3 DNA reads as TGTGCCAGCATCCCCGGGACAGGGGCCAACAATGAGCAGTTCTTC.

The chain has TRBV5-5 and TRBJ1-1, with D perhaps TRBD1 (6 bases). V lost 6 bases, J lost 5 bases, and 14 bases lay in between. This CDR3 has 13 residues. CDR1 SGHKS and CDR2 YYEKEE come from the germline V gene (reference sequence). This CDR3 reads CASNLGGGTEAFF. CDR3 bases: TGTGCCAGCAACCTAGGGGGGGGGACTGAAGCTTTCTTT.

This sequence joins TRBV6-5 and TRBJ2-7, with TRBD1 matching 8 bases. Per germline, CDR1 MNHEY and CDR2 SVGAGI. V was pared by 9 bases and J by 3 bases, with 13 bases of the junction left unmatched. CDR3 length equals 15 residues. CDR3 DNA sequence: TGTGCCAGTCAGAAAGCCGGGACAGGAGTCTACGAGCAGTACTTC. It yields the protein CASQKAGTGVYEQYF.

The V call is TRBV7-9, the J call TRBJ2-5; D unclear. Per the germline V gene, CDR1 is SEHNR and CDR2 is FQNEAQ (reference sequence). The V end was cut by 3 bases, the J end by 5 bases, with 13 bases between. The CDR3 totals 14 residues. The CDR3 region is CASSFGRSTETQYF. The CDR3 bases are TGTGCCAGCAGCTTTGGCAGGTCCACGGAGACCCAGTACTTC.

The V call is TRBV6-5, the J call TRBJ2-5; a possible D gene is TRBD1 (5 bases). V lost 0 bases and J 2 bases, leaving 13 bases between the germline ends. CDR1 is MNHEY, CDR2 SVGAGI, per germline. This CDR3 comprises 16 residues. CDR3 nucleotide sequence: TGTGCCAGCAGTTACTCGGGCACAGGAGATCAAGAGACCCAGTACTTC. Protein product: CASSYSGTGDQETQYF.

This clone has just one count. The chain employs TRBV20-1 and TRBJ2-4; a weak D match, TRBD2 (6 bases). Deletions cut 6 bases from V and 8 bases from J, with 11 bases between. In germline, CDR1 is DFQATT, CDR2 SNEGSKA (reference sequence). CDR3 length: 11 residues. CDR3 amino acids: CSATRRDIQYF. For the CDR3, the DNA is TGCAGTGCCACCCGGAGGGACATTCAGTACTTC.

The chain carries TRBV9 and TRBJ2-5, with D possibly matching TRBD2 (6 bases). Germline CDR1 and CDR2: SGDLS and YYNGEE. The CDR3 has 14 residues. Trimming left V 3 bases short and J 3 bases short, with 12 bases between. The CDR3 nucleotides are TGTGCCAGCAGCGCGAGGACTAACGAAGAGACCCAGTACTTC. It encodes CASSARTNEETQYF.

The J gene is TRBJ2-1, the V gene TRBV10-3, with D tentatively TRBD1 (7 bases). Trimming stripped 5 bases from V and 10 bases from J, with 15 bases between. Germline CDR1 ENHRY, CDR2 SYGVKD. There are 13 residues in the CDR3. CDR3 nucleotide sequence: TGTGCCATCAGTAACCGACAGGGAGGCGAGCAGTTCTTC. Protein: CAISNRQGGEQFF.